Following are 22 T cell receptor beta chains from one sample sequenced in a study of T cell responses to AZD1222 COVID-19 vaccine. Generated by immunoSEQ multiplex PCR, the TCRdb table keeps only in-frame clones and is missing some. The data show around 180,000 clones, just over 85% seen once. Sequencing used peripheral blood, obtained on day 0 of AZD1222 vaccination. The receptor source for this set is an adult in good health.

The chain carries TRBV3-1 (or the pseudogene TRBV3-2) and TRBJ1-1; no definite D call. CDR3 length: 14 residues. CDR1 LGHDT and CDR2 YNNKEL come from the germline V gene (reference sequence). Trimming removed 4 bases from V and 0 bases from J, with 9 bases in between. CDR3 DNA sequence: TGTGCCAGCAGCCTCGGCAGCATGAACACTGAAGCTTTCTTT. This encodes CASSLGSMNTEAFF.

The chain couples TRBV10-3 to TRBJ1-2; TRBD1 matches at 10 bases. Germline trimming cut 8 bases from V and 4 bases from J; bases unmatched to any gene: 7. Germline assignment: CDR1 ENHRY and CDR2 SYGVKD. The CDR3 runs to 14 residues. The DNA of the CDR3 is TGTGCCATCCGTGGGACAGGGGAGGGCTATGGCTACACCTTC. It codes for CAIRGTGEGYGYTF.

V gene TRBV28 combines with J gene TRBJ2-5, with 7 bases aligning to TRBD1. The CDR3 has 14 amino acids. Trimming removed 5 bases from V and 2 bases from J; junction bases left unmatched: 5. Germline V gene data show CDR1 as MDHEN and CDR2 as SYDVKM. CDR3 DNA: TGTGCCAGCAGTCCCCAGGGGGTTCAAGAGACCCAGTACTTC. Amino acid sequence: CASSPQGVQETQYF.

This rearrangement joins TRBV6-5 to TRBJ2-3; D is uncertain. The CDR3 covers 12 residues. Germline CDR1 and CDR2: MNHEY and SVGAGI. V was pared by 2 bases and J by 5 bases, with 5 bases between. The CDR3 here is CASSYDEDTQYF. The CDR3 DNA is TGTGCCAGCAGTTACGACGAAGATACGCAGTATTTT.

The gene calls are TRBV2 and TRBJ2-1; the match to TRBD2 covers 10 bases. CDR1 and CDR2 from the germline V gene are SNHLY and FYNNEI. The CDR3 length is 13 residues. V lost 4 bases and J lost 8; bases outside the gene matches: 2. Here the CDR3 DNA reads TGTGCCAGCAGTGCTAGCGGGGGCGATGAGCAGTTCTTC. It encodes CASSASGGDEQFF.

The rearrangement uses TRBV28 and TRBJ2-3; 10 bases agree with TRBD2. Germline values: CDR1 MDHEN, CDR2 SYDVKM. This CDR3 contains 15 residues. Trimming took 6 bases from V and 2 from J; bases not matched to a gene: 5. CDR3 region: CASSRLAGNTDTQYF. The CDR3 DNA sequence: TGTGCCAGCAGCCGACTAGCGGGCAACACAGATACGCAGTATTTT.

J is TRBJ1-2 and V is TRBV7-6, with D perhaps TRBD1 (6 bases). The V end was cut by 5 bases, the J end by 3 bases, with 16 bases between. CDR3 size: 15 residues. The germline gives CDR1 SGHVS, CDR2 FNYEAQ. In DNA, the CDR3 is TGTGCCAGCAGCCAAGGACAGCTGGCTGACTATGGCTACACCTTC. This encodes CASSQGQLADYGYTF.

This clone came up a few times. CDR3 in amino acids: CASSPQGGGIYEQYF. The CDR3 DNA reads as TGTGCCAGCAGCCCGCAGGGAGGGGGCATCTACGAGCAGTACTTC. This chain uses TRBV7-3 with TRBJ2-7; TRBD1 or TRBD2 may be the D gene (7 bases each). This CDR3 has 15 amino acids. The V and J ends lost 5 bases and 3 bases respectively, with 17 bases between them. Germline CDR1 and CDR2: SGHTA and FQGTGA.

The sample holds one count of this clone. The chain has TRBV6-5 and TRBJ1-1, with D uncertain. The CDR3 length is 11 residues. CDR1 is MNHEY, CDR2 SVGAGI, per germline. V lost 7 bases and J lost 2, with 5 bases in between. CDR3 loop: CASKGNTEAFF. The CDR3 DNA reads TGTGCCAGCAAGGGCAACACTGAAGCTTTCTTT.

The chain has TRBV5-1 and TRBJ1-2; 7 bases fit TRBD1. The CDR3 length is 15 residues. Losses at the gene ends were 0 bases for V and 4 bases for J; bases not matched to a gene: 6. Per the germline V gene, CDR1 is SGHRS and CDR2 is YFSETQ. The CDR3 nucleotides read TGCGCCAGCAGCTTGGGTAGGGGGCGAGGCTATGGCTACACCTTC. Its translation is CASSLGRGRGYGYTF.

The V and J genes are TRBV19 and TRBJ2-7; D is perhaps TRBD1 or TRBD2 (5 bases each). The CDR3 length is 15 residues. Trimming cost V 0 bases and J 2 bases, with 11 bases left between them. Per germline, CDR1 LNHDA and CDR2 SQIVND (reference sequence). The CDR3 is CASSIEGRAAYEQYF. The DNA for the CDR3 is TGTGCCAGTAGTATAGAGGGGCGGGCCGCCTACGAGCAGTACTTC.

This clone was observed a single time. Mismatch with germline at one junction end may stem from a read error. The chain joins TRBV7-7 to TRBJ2-5; 9 bases align to TRBD2. The CDR3 is made up of 20 amino acids. Germline CDR1 SSHAT, CDR2 FNYEAQ (reference sequence). The CDR3 coding sequence is TGTGCTAGCAGCTACGAACCCCCCGGGACTAGCTCGGCCATCCAAGAGACCCAGTACTTC. It encodes CASSYEPPGTSSAIQETQYF.

The genes are TRBV30 and TRBJ2-5, with D maybe TRBD2 (5 bases). Trimming shortened V by 2 bases and J by 3 bases, and 7 bases separated the two germline ends. The CDR3 has 12 residues. In germline, CDR1 is GTSNPN, CDR2 SVGIG (reference sequence). CDR3 loop: CAWSWGEETQYF. The CDR3, as DNA: TGTGCCTGGAGTTGGGGAGAAGAGACCCAGTACTTC.

The genes are TRBV19 and TRBJ2-3, with D maybe TRBD2 (6 bases). Trimming cost V 3 bases and J 1 base, with 11 bases left between them. The CDR3 runs to 15 residues. Germline lookup yields CDR1 LNHDA and CDR2 SQIVND (reference sequence). DNA of the CDR3: TGTGCCAGTAGTATCTCTAGGAGGGGCACAGATACGCAGTATTTT. Its translation is CASSISRRGTDTQYF.

The V call is TRBV5-1, the J call TRBJ2-1, with 13 bases aligning to TRBD2. V shed 4 bases, J shed 8 bases, and the junction held 9 bases outside the gene matches. The CDR3 loop spans 16 amino acids. Germline CDR1 SGHRS, CDR2 YFSETQ. CDR3 bases: TGCGCCAGCAGCCGGCGACTAGCGGGGGGCCGCGATGAGCAGTTCTTC. Amino acid sequence: CASSRRLAGGRDEQFF.

This sequence joins TRBV5-1 and TRBJ1-4; no firm D call. CDR3 length equals 14 residues. Trimming shortened V by 2 bases and J by 0 bases, and 5 bases separated the two germline ends. Germline V gives CDR1 SGHRS, CDR2 YFSETQ. CDR3 loop: CASSFGATNEKLFF. CDR3 coding DNA: TGCGCCAGCAGCTTTGGTGCAACTAATGAAAAACTGTTTTTT. The variable domain in full, with the rest retrieved from reference TRBV5-1 and TRBJ1-4, is KAGVTQTPRYLIKTRGQQVTLSCSPISGHRSVSWYQQTPGQGLQFLFEYFSETQRNKGNFPGRFSGRQFSNSRSEMNVSTLELGDSALYLCASSFGATNEKLFFGSGTQLSVL.

With respect to this clone: Other DNA variants within this sample encode the same CDR3. The V call is TRBV5-1, the J call TRBJ2-7; D may be TRBD2 (6 bases). V was pared by 2 bases and J by 4 bases, with 10 bases between. The germline V gene has CDR1 SGHRS and CDR2 YFSETQ. CDR3 length equals 13 residues. The CDR3 here is CASSLGGGYEQYF. The CDR3 DNA follows: TGCGCCAGCAGCTTAGGTGGGGGGTACGAGCAGTACTTC. Filled out from reference TRBV5-1 and TRBJ2-7, the complete variable domain reads KAGVTQTPRYLIKTRGQQVTLSCSPISGHRSVSWYQQTPGQGLQFLFEYFSETQRNKGNFPGRFSGRQFSNSRSEMNVSTLELGDSALYLCASSLGGGYEQYFGPGTRLTVT.

For the CDR3, the DNA is TGTGCCAGCAGCCAAGAAGGCCTAGGGGAGCAGTACTTC. It translates to CASSQEGLGEQYF. V is TRBV3-1 (or the pseudogene TRBV3-2) and J is TRBJ2-7; no definite D call. The CDR3 extends over 13 amino acids. V was clipped by 0 bases and J by 7 bases, with 10 bases between them. The germline gives CDR1 LGHDT, CDR2 YNNKEL (reference sequence).

V and J are TRBV19 and TRBJ1-4; TRBD1 might be the D (6 bases). Germline V gene sequence: CDR1 LNHDA, CDR2 SQIVND (reference sequence). Trimming removed 1 base from V and 5 bases from J, with 14 bases in between. The CDR3 is 16 amino acids. CDR3 residues: CASSIGGGLENEKLFF. In DNA form, the CDR3 reads TGTGCCAGTAGTATAGGAGGGGGACTGGAGAATGAAAAACTGTTTTTT. The full variable domain, rest sourced from reference TRBV19 and TRBJ1-4, is DGGITQSPKYLFRKEGQNVTLSCEQNLNHDAMYWYRQDPGQGLRLIYYSQIVNDFQKGDIAEGYSVSREKKESFPLTVTSAQKNPTAFYLCASSIGGGLENEKLFFGSGTQLSVL.

The chain has TRBV29-1 and TRBJ1-1, with a possible D match to TRBD1 (5 bases). Germline CDR1 is SQVTM and CDR2 is ANQGSEA. Between the trimmed V and J ends, which lost 4 bases and 3 bases, there was a span of 9 bases. This CDR3 contains 12 residues. CDR3 amino acids: CSVVGGDTEAFF. The CDR3 DNA follows: TGCAGCGTTGTTGGGGGGGACACTGAAGCTTTCTTT.

This chain connects TRBV2 to TRBJ1-2, with a weak D call TRBD1 (6 bases). From germline, CDR1 is SNHLY and CDR2 FYNNEI. The CDR3 contains 13 residues. The ends were cut back, 3 bases at V and 8 bases at J, with 13 bases in the middle. CDR3 in amino acids: CASSDSQGSGYTF. The DNA of the CDR3 is TGTGCCAGCAGTGATAGTCAGGGGAGCGGCTACACCTTC.

The V and J genes are TRBV5-1 and TRBJ1-1, with 9 bases fitting TRBD1. This CDR3 has 15 amino acids. V trimming: 1 base; J trimming: 11 bases; junction bases outside the gene matches: 12. Germline V lookup: CDR1 SGHRS, CDR2 YFSETQ. DNA of the CDR3: TGCGCCAGCAGCTTGTCGGTGACAGGGGGTTCGAGGGCTTTCTTT. It encodes CASSLSVTGGSRAFF.